One and the same sample provided the 20 T cell receptor beta chains below, sequenced in a study of shared T cell receptors in the human thymus. Some clones are missing from TCRdb's copy, which holds only in-frame ones; the method was immunoSEQ multiplex PCR. The table shows hundreds of thousands of clones, with about 87% occurring only once. The same sample was also studied in work on human thymus T cells.

The sequenced material came from thymocytes. The source of these receptors is a boy younger than two with a congenital heart defect.

The chain uses TRBV14 and TRBJ1-3; 7 bases match TRBD1. CDR1 SGHDN and CDR2 FVKESK come from the germline V gene. Trimming removed 5 bases from V and 4 bases from J; junction bases left unmatched: 17. The CDR3 is 18 amino acids. The CDR3 loop is CASSLMTGPPGAGNTIYF. The CDR3, as DNA: TGTGCCAGCAGCTTGATGACAGGGCCCCCAGGGGCCGGAAACACCATATATTTT.

J is TRBJ2-4 and V is TRBV27, with D perhaps TRBD2 (6 bases). V gave up 4 bases and J gave up 3 bases, with 13 bases separating them. Per germline, CDR1 MNHEY and CDR2 SMNVEV (reference sequence). CDR3 length: 15 residues. The CDR3 DNA reads TGTGCCAGCAGTTCCCGACTAGAGGGCAAAAACATTCAGTACTTC. This gives the protein CASSSRLEGKNIQYF.

The chain couples TRBV27 to TRBJ1-4; 7 bases are a match to TRBD1. The germline V gene encodes CDR1 MNHEY and CDR2 SMNVEV (reference sequence). After removal of 5 bases from V and 8 bases from J, the junction contained 8 bases not matched to a gene. The CDR3 has 14 amino acids. CDR3 in DNA: TGTGCCAGCAGTCACACCGGGACAGAGGAAAAACTGTTTTTT. Translating it yields CASSHTGTEEKLFF.

The V call is TRBV30, the J call TRBJ2-7; the D gene is possibly TRBD2 (5 bases). The CDR3 consists of 11 residues. Looked up from germline, CDR1 is GTSNPN and CDR2 is SVGIG (reference sequence). The ends were cut back, 3 bases at V and 4 bases at J, with 7 bases in the middle. CDR3 region: CAWREGYEQYF. For the CDR3, the DNA is TGTGCCTGGAGAGAGGGATACGAGCAGTACTTC.

The CDR3 DNA follows: TGTGCCAGCAGCCCCACCTCGAGACTAGTCCTCCGGGATACGCAGTATTTT. It codes for CASSPTSRLVLRDTQYF. The chain joins TRBV9 to TRBJ2-3; D might be TRBD2 (6 bases). Germline V lookup: CDR1 SGDLS, CDR2 YYNGEE. V was clipped by 4 bases and J by 6 bases, with 24 bases between them. The CDR3 covers 17 residues.

A note on this clone: The junction departs from germline at one end; a sequencing error may be responsible. Other DNA sequences of this sample code for an identical CDR3. The V call is TRBV28, the J call TRBJ1-6; maybe TRBD1 (5 bases). The CDR3 loop spans 12 amino acids. Germline-derived CDR1 and CDR2 are MDHEN and SYDVKM. The CDR3 coding sequence is TGTGCCAGCCGGCGACAGAATTCCCCCCTCCACTTT. Its protein product is CASRRQNSPLHF.

A remark on this clone: Relative to the germline gene, one junction end is altered; a read error may explain this. Other DNA sequences in this specimen translate into the identical CDR3. V and J are TRBV19 and TRBJ1-6; D is undetermined. The CDR3 consists of 15 residues. The germline V gene encodes CDR1 LNHDA and CDR2 SQIVND (reference sequence). The DNA of the CDR3 is TGTGCCAGTATTGACGGGAGCTCCTATAATTCCCCCCTCCACTTT. It is translated as CASIDGSSYNSPLHF.

The chain couples TRBV19 to TRBJ1-1; no firm D call. This CDR3 contains 12 residues. Germline CDR1 reads LNHDA; CDR2 reads SQIVND (reference sequence). Trimming stripped 6 bases from V and 1 base from J, with 6 bases between. The CDR3 reads CASRTQNTEAFF. In DNA form, the CDR3 reads TGTGCCAGTAGAACTCAGAACACTGAAGCTTTCTTT.

The chain uses TRBV19 and TRBJ1-2, with 7 bases that match TRBD1. The CDR3 is made up of 15 amino acids. V lost 3 bases to trimming and J lost 6 bases; unmatched junction nucleotides: 10. In germline, CDR1 is LNHDA, CDR2 SQIVND (reference sequence). The CDR3, as DNA: TGTGCCAGTAGTATTCTTTATGGCAGGGGGAATGGCTACACCTTC. Its translation: CASSILYGRGNGYTF.

There are a few counts of this clone. The rearrangement uses TRBV9 and TRBJ2-7; TRBD2 is a possible D gene (6 bases). V dropped 4 bases and J dropped 5 bases, with 19 bases sitting between them. The CDR3 consists of 15 residues. CDR1 and CDR2 (germline): SGDLS, YYNGEE. This CDR3 reads CASSKAEGSADEQYF. DNA of the CDR3: TGTGCCAGCAGCAAAGCGGAGGGAAGCGCTGACGAGCAGTACTTC.

As for this clone: At one end the junction does not follow the germline gene, possibly because of a read error. J is TRBJ2-1 and V is TRBV7-9; possible D gene TRBD1, 5 bases. The CDR3 extends over 11 amino acids. Germline lookup yields CDR1 SEHNR and CDR2 FQNEAQ (reference sequence). The CDR3 is CASSLGREEIF. The CDR3 DNA sequence: TGTGCCAGCAGCTTAGGCAGGGAAGAGATCTTC.

The chain couples TRBV12-5 to TRBJ1-1; a weak D match, TRBD1 (6 bases). The V gene's germline CDR1 is LGHNT and CDR2 FRNRAP. Trimming removed 3 bases at V and 3 bases at J, with 14 bases between. The CDR3 is 15 amino acids. DNA of the CDR3: TGTGCTAGTGGTTTCCCTAAGCCAGGGGACACTGAAGCTTTCTTT. Residues: CASGFPKPGDTEAFF.

As for this clone: An end of the junction differs from the germline gene, which may be a read error. Additional DNA sequences in this sample encode the identical CDR3. This chain connects TRBV19 to TRBJ1-6; D call uncertain. Looked up from germline, CDR1 is LNHDA and CDR2 is SQIVND (reference sequence). This CDR3 region has 15 residues. The CDR3 bases are TGTGCCAGTAGTACATCCCATACTGCTAATTCCCCCCTCCACTTT. Translated, it gives CASSTSHTANSPLHF.

The genes are TRBV4-1 and TRBJ1-2; possible D gene TRBD1, 5 bases. Germline CDR1 reads MGHRA; CDR2 reads YSYEKL. Trimming removed 0 bases from V and 3 bases from J, with 11 bases in between. This CDR3 spans 15 amino acids. CDR3 bases: TGCGCCAGCAGCCAAGAATCACAGGAATACTATGGCTACACCTTC. Translation: CASSQESQEYYGYTF.

V gene TRBV5-4 combines with J gene TRBJ2-1, with unresolved D. The CDR3 spans 12 residues. The V end lost 4 bases, the J end lost 9 bases, and 11 bases lay between the germline ends. Germline V gives CDR1 SGHNT, CDR2 YYREEE (reference sequence). The CDR3 spells CASSRNISEQFF. For the CDR3, the DNA is TGTGCCAGCAGCCGAAATATTAGTGAGCAGTTCTTC.

This clone was counted only a few times. This sequence joins TRBV7-2 and TRBJ2-2, with D maybe TRBD1 (5 bases). This CDR3 has 14 amino acids. V gave up 0 bases and J gave up 6 bases, with 8 bases separating them. Germline V CDR1 and CDR2: SGHTA, FQGNSA. CDR3 sequence reads: CASSLARRAGELFF. Here the CDR3 DNA reads TGTGCCAGCAGCTTAGCGCGCAGGGCCGGGGAGCTGTTTTTT.

The CDR3 nucleotides read TGCAGTGCCACCCGGGGTGAAAAACTGTTTTTT. This translates into CSATRGEKLFF. The chain couples TRBV20-1 to TRBJ1-4; D is ambiguous. CDR3 length: 11 residues. CDR1 and CDR2 (germline): DFQATT, SNEGSKA (reference sequence). The V and J ends lost 6 bases and 7 bases respectively, with 9 bases between them.

V and J are TRBV28 and TRBJ2-1; a weak D match, TRBD1 (7 bases). Trimming cost V 5 bases and J 3 bases, with 17 bases left between them. From germline, CDR1 is MDHEN and CDR2 SYDVKM. The CDR3 extends over 16 amino acids. CDR3 in amino acids: CASSPGDRVIYNEQFF. The DNA of the CDR3 is TGTGCCAGCAGTCCGGGGGACAGAGTAATCTACAATGAGCAGTTCTTC.

This chain joins TRBV28 and TRBJ1-5; D is uncertain. V lost 10 bases and J lost 3, with 10 bases in between. The CDR3 covers 12 residues. In germline, CDR1 is MDHEN, CDR2 SYDVKM. The CDR3: CATLSSNQPQHF. CDR3 DNA sequence: TGTGCCACACTTTCCTCCAATCAGCCCCAGCATTTT.

The chain carries TRBV4-3 and TRBJ2-1; 7 positions agree with TRBD1. CDR1 is LGHNA, CDR2 YSLEER, per germline. This CDR3 is built from 17 residues. V shed 3 bases and J 4 bases; nucleotides not matched to a gene: 12. CDR3 DNA sequence: TGCGCCAGCAGCCACCCCGGCCGGGACAGCGGATACAATGAGCAGTTCTTC. It encodes CASSHPGRDSGYNEQFF.